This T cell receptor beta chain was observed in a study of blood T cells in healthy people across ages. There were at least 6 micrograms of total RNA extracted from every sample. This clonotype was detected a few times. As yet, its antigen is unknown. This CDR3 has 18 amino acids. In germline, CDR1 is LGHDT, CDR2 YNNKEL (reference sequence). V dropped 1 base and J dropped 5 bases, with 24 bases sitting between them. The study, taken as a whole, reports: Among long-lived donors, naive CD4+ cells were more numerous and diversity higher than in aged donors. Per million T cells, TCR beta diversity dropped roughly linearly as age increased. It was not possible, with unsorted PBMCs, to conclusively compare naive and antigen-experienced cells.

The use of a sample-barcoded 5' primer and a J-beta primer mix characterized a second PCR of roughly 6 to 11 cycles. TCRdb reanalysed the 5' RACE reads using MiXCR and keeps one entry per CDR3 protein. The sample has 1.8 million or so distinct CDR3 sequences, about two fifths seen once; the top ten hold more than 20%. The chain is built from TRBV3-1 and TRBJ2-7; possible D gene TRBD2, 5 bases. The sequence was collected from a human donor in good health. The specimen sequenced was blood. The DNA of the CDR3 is TGTGCCAGCAGCCAAGCCAGATTCGGGGTAAAATTCAACCACGAGCAGTACTTC. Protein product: CASSQARFGVKFNHEQYF.